Presented here are 13 T cell receptor beta chains from one specimen sequenced in a study of shared clonotypes between healthy human individuals. Clones were sequenced by immunoSEQ multiplex PCR, and TCRdb holds only the in-frame ones, with some missing. The sample has about 2 million clones, 85% to 95% seen once. The specimen was naive CD4+ T cells sorted from blood. Subset denoted: CD45RA+ positively selected. The receptors come from a man younger than 35 in good health.

This chain connects TRBV9 to TRBJ2-5; D is unresolved. The CDR3 loop spans 15 amino acids. Trimming shortened V by 0 bases and J by 2 bases, and 11 bases separated the two germline ends. Germline V lookup: CDR1 SGDLS, CDR2 YYNGEE. The CDR3 bases are TGTGCCAGCAGCGTAGGGAACGCAATACAAGAGACCCAGTACTTC. It is translated as CASSVGNAIQETQYF.

This chain links TRBV7-9 with TRBJ1-6, with D uncertain. Trimming removed 5 bases at V and 7 bases at J, with 9 bases between. CDR3 length equals 13 residues. CDR1 and CDR2 (germline): SEHNR, FQNEAQ (reference sequence). The CDR3 protein is CASSPNVNSPLHF. The CDR3 DNA is TGTGCCAGCAGCCCGAATGTAAATTCACCCCTCCACTTT.

V and J are TRBV5-1 and TRBJ1-5, with 10 bases that match TRBD1. Looked up from germline, CDR1 is SGHRS and CDR2 is YFSETQ. The CDR3 is 18 amino acids. Unmatched junction bases numbered 9, after V lost 1 base and J lost 2 bases. This chain's CDR3 is CASSLPGQGLIGNQPQHF. The CDR3 region has the DNA TGCGCCAGCAGCTTGCCGGGACAGGGGTTAATAGGCAATCAGCCCCAGCATTTT.

The DNA for the CDR3 is TGTGCCAGCAGCTTCGGGACTAGCGGGGGGTTGGAGACCCAGTACTTC. This encodes CASSFGTSGGLETQYF. The gene calls are TRBV7-8 and TRBJ2-5; TRBD2 agrees at 15 bases. Germline V gene data show CDR1 as SGHVS and CDR2 as FQNEAQ. This CDR3 spans 16 amino acids. V was pared by 3 bases and J by 5 bases, with 4 bases of the junction left unmatched.

In this sample, this clone turned up once. The rearrangement links TRBV5-1 to TRBJ2-4; TRBD2 matches 9 bases. The junction had 14 bases not matched to a gene; V was cut back by 0 bases and J by 7 bases. CDR1 and CDR2 (germline): SGHRS, YFSETQ. The CDR3 length is 18 residues. This CDR3 reads CASSLGSGSQGNKNIQYF. Written as DNA, the CDR3 is TGCGCCAGCAGCTTGGGTAGCGGGAGTCAGGGGAATAAGAACATTCAGTACTTC.

Here the CDR3 reads CAISEPGLPPRDTQYF. The CDR3 bases are TGTGCCATCAGTGAGCCGGGTCTCCCGCCCCGCGATACGCAGTATTTT. The rearrangement uses TRBV10-3 and TRBJ2-3, with unresolved D. The germline CDR1 and CDR2 sequences are ENHRY and SYGVKD. The CDR3 is 16 amino acids. Trimming stripped 2 bases from V and 6 bases from J, with 18 bases between.

This clone is a singleton in its sample. The chain links TRBV29-1 to TRBJ2-5; TRBD1 might be the D (6 bases). CDR1 and CDR2 (germline): SQVTM, ANQGSEA. Trimming stripped 7 bases from V and 5 bases from J, with 11 bases between. The CDR3 is 11 residues long. The CDR3 coding sequence is TGCAGCGCCAGAGGGGGTGAGACCCAGTACTTC. Protein sequence: CSARGGETQYF.

The chain recombines TRBV2 with TRBJ1-1, with D unclear. Germline V gene sequence: CDR1 SNHLY, CDR2 FYNNEI. V lost 4 bases, J lost 5 bases, and 17 bases lay in between. The CDR3 runs 15 residues. Here the CDR3 DNA reads TGTGCCAGCAGTGCCCCTCTTCTCACGGTAACTGAAGCTTTCTTT. Residues: CASSAPLLTVTEAFF. The complete variable domain, with remaining parts taken from reference TRBV2 and TRBJ1-1, reads EPEVTQTPSHQVTQMGQEVILRCVPISNHLYFYWYRQILGQKVEFLVSFYNNEISEKSEIFDDQFSVERPDGSNFTLKIRSTKLEDSAMYFCASSAPLLTVTEAFFGQGTRLTVV.

This sequence joins TRBV7-2 and TRBJ1-5; a weak D match, TRBD1 (6 bases). The CDR3 is 15 residues long. V shed 2 bases and J shed 3 bases, with 11 bases lying between them. Germline V lookup: CDR1 SGHTA, CDR2 FQGNSA. For the CDR3, the DNA is TGTGCCAGCAGCTTATGGTCAGGGGACAATCAGCCCCAGCATTTT. Translated, it gives CASSLWSGDNQPQHF.

Remarks on this clone: This specimen includes other DNA sequences encoding the same CDR3. The V and J genes are TRBV5-1 and TRBJ2-1; D unclear. V was pared by 0 bases and J by 4 bases, with 2 bases between. This CDR3 has 12 residues. Germline CDR1 SGHRS, CDR2 YFSETQ. The CDR3 DNA reads TGCGCCAGCAGCTTGGATTACAATGAGCAGTTCTTC. Translating it yields CASSLDYNEQFF.

With regard to this clone: The sample holds other DNA sequences that translate to the same CDR3. V is TRBV6-5 and J is TRBJ2-1; possibly TRBD2 for D (6 bases). Germline CDR1 MNHEY, CDR2 SVGAGI. V gave up 6 bases and J gave up 5 bases, with 11 bases separating them. The CDR3 consists of 13 residues. In DNA, the CDR3 is TGTGCCAGCAGCCGAGGGAGGAACAATGAGCAGTTCTTC. Its protein is CASSRGRNNEQFF.

The V call is TRBV10-3, the J call TRBJ1-4; no clear D. The CDR3 runs to 16 residues. V was cut by 0 bases and J by 1 base, with 9 bases left in between. Germline V lookup: CDR1 ENHRY, CDR2 SYGVKD. Here the CDR3 DNA reads TGTGCCATCAGTGAGTCGATCGGGGTAACTAATGAAAAACTGTTTTTT. It is translated as CAISESIGVTNEKLFF.

The chain couples TRBV6-5 to TRBJ1-2; D is unclear. Germline assignment: CDR1 MNHEY and CDR2 SVGAGI. The CDR3 has 14 residues. Trimming took off 7 bases at V and 0 bases at J, with 12 bases between the two ends. The CDR3 reads CASTPSIANYGYTF. CDR3 bases: TGTGCCAGCACTCCCTCAATTGCTAACTATGGCTACACCTTC.